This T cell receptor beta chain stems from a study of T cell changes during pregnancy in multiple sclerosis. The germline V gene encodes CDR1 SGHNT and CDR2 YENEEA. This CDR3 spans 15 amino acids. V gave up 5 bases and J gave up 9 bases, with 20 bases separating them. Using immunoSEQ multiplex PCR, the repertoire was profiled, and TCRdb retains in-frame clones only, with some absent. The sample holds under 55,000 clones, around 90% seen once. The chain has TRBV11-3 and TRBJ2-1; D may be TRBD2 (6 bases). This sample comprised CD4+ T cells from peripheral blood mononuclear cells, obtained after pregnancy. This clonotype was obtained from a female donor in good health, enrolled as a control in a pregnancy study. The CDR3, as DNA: TGTGCCAGCAGCCATAGCGGAGTCGGTCTAGGTGAGCAGTTCTTC. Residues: CASSHSGVGLGEQFF.